This T cell receptor (beta chain) was sequenced for a study of T-cell reconstitution after alpha-beta-depleted transplantation in children. Study results and limitations: By one year post-transplant, T-cell counts and diversity largely arose from T cells that were newly produced. Where alpha-beta T cells came from about two months after transplant was reportedly several hundred expanded graft clones. Day-60 TCRbeta diversity that was high in some patients was derived from surviving recipient T cells and thymic progenitors.

The table lists this clonotype with many counts. What it binds is not known. Unique molecular identifiers featured in how the TCRbeta library was prepared. MiXCR, run by TCRdb on the PCR reads, gives a single entry per CDR3 protein. The sample shows about 980,000 distinct CDR3 sequences, about 29% of them seen only once. The CDR3 totals 14 residues. V lost 6 bases and J lost 1, with 10 bases in between. This receptor was obtained from a boy under three years old who had a stem cell transplant for SCID, so the T cells may come from the graft donor. Sequenced material: PBMCs, mostly from graft donor cells, taken 360 days after TCRalphabeta/CD19-depleted stem cell transplant. The rearrangement links TRBV12-3 or TRBV12-4 to TRBJ1-5; D unclear. DNA of the CDR3: TGTGCCAGCAGCCCCCCCGGCAGCAATCAGCCCCAGCATTTT. It is translated as CASSPPGSNQPQHF.